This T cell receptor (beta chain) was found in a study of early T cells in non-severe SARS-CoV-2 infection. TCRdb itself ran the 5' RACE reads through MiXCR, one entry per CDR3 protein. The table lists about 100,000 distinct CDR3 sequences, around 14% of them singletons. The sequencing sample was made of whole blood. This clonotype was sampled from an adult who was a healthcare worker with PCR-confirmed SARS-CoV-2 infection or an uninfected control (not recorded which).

CDR3 coding DNA: TGTGCCAGCTCGGAGGGGTTGTCTGGAAACACCATATATTTT. It translates to CASSEGLSGNTIYF. The chain recombines TRBV18 with TRBJ1-3; D is possibly TRBD1 (5 bases). In germline, CDR1 is KGHSH, CDR2 LQKENI. This CDR3 contains 14 residues. Trimming stripped 6 bases from V and 1 base from J, with 10 bases between.